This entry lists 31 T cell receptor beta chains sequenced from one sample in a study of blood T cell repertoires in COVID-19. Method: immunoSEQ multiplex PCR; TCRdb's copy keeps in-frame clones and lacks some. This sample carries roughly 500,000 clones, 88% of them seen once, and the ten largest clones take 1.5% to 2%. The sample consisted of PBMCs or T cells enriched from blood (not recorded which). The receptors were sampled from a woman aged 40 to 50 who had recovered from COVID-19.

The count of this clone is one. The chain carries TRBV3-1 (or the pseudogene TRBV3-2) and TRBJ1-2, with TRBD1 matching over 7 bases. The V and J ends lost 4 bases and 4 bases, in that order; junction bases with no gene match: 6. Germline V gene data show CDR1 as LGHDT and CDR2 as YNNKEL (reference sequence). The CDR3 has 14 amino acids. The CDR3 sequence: CASSPRDSLYGYTF. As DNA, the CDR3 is TGTGCCAGCAGCCCCCGGGACAGCCTCTATGGCTACACCTTC.

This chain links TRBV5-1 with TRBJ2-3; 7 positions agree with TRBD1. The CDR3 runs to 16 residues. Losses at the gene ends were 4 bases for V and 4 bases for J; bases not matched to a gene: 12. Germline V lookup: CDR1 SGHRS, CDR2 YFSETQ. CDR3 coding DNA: TGCGCCAGCAGCCTAGGGGGCCTGCCACTCGCAGATACGCAGTATTTT. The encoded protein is CASSLGGLPLADTQYF.

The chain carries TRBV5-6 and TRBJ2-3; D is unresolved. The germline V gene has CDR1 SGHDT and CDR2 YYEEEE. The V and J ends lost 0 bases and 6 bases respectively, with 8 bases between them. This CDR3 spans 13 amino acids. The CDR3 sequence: CASSLGWRDTQYF. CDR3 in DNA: TGTGCCAGCAGCTTGGGTTGGCGGGATACGCAGTATTTT.

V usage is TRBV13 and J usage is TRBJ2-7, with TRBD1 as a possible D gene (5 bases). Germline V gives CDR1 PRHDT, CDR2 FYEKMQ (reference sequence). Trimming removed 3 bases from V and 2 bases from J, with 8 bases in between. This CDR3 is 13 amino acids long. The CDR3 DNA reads TGTGCCAGCAGCTTGCGCAGGGCCTACGAGCAGTACTTC. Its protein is CASSLRRAYEQYF.

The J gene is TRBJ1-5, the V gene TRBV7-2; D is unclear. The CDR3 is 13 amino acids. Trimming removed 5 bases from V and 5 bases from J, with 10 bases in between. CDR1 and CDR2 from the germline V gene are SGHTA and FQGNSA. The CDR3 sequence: CASSKSRDQPQHF. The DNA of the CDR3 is TGTGCCAGCAGCAAATCACGGGATCAGCCCCAGCATTTT.

The CDR3 is CATSRGGGIYDTEAFF. In DNA form, the CDR3 reads TGTGCCACCAGCAGAGGGGGGGGGATTTATGACACTGAAGCTTTCTTT. The chain uses TRBV15 and TRBJ1-1; tentative D call: TRBD1 (5 bases). Germline loops: CDR1 LNHNV, CDR2 YYDKDF (reference sequence). V lost 1 base and J lost 3, with 15 bases in between. This CDR3 is built from 16 residues.

This CDR3 reads CASSGFVRGELDGYTF. The CDR3 nucleotides are TGCGCCAGCAGCGGATTCGTCAGGGGGGAGTTGGATGGCTACACCTTC. V and J are TRBV5-1 and TRBJ1-2, with 7 positions matching TRBD1. The germline V gene has CDR1 SGHRS and CDR2 YFSETQ. The CDR3 runs 16 residues. J was trimmed by 6 bases and V by 4 bases; bases with no gene match: 15. The variable domain in full, completed from reference TRBV5-1 and TRBJ1-2, reads KAGVTQTPRYLIKTRGQQVTLSCSPISGHRSVSWYQQTPGQGLQFLFEYFSETQRNKGNFPGRFSGRQFSNSRSEMNVSTLELGDSALYLCASSGFVRGELDGYTFGSGTRLTVV.

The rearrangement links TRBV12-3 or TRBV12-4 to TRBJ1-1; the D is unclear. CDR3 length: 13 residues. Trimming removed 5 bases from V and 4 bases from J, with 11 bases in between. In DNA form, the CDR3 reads TGTGCCAGCAGTCTTTTCACTGGCACTGAAGCTTTCTTT. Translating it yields CASSLFTGTEAFF.

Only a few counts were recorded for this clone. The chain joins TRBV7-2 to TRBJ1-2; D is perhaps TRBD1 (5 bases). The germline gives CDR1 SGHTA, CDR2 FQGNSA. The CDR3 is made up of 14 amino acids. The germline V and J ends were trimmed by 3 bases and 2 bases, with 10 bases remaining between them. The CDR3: CASSFDRRNYGYTF. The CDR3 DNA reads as TGTGCCAGCAGCTTCGACAGACGGAACTATGGCTACACCTTC. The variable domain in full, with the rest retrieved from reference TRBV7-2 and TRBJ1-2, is GAGVSQSPSNKVTEKGKDVELRCDPISGHTALYWYRQSLGQGLEFLIYFQGNSAPDKSGLPSDRFSAERTGGSVSTLTIQRTQQEDSAVYLCASSFDRRNYGYTFGSGTRLTVV.

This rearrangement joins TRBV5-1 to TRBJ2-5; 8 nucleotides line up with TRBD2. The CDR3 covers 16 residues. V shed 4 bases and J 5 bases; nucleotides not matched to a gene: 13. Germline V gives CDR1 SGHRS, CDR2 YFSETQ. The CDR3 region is CASSGSGSSSWETQYF. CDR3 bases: TGCGCCAGCAGCGGAAGCGGGAGCTCCTCGTGGGAGACCCAGTACTTC.

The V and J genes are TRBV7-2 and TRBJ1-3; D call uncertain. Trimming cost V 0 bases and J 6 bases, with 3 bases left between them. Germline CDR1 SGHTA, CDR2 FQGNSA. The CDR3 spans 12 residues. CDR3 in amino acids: CASSLAVNTIYF. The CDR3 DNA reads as TGTGCCAGCAGCTTAGCCGTAAACACCATATATTTT.

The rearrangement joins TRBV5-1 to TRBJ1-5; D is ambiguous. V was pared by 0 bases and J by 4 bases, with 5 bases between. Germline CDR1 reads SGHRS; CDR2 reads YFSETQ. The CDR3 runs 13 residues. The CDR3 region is CASSLAPNQPQHF. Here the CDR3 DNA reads TGCGCCAGCAGCTTGGCTCCTAATCAGCCCCAGCATTTT.

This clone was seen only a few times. The DNA for the CDR3 is TGCAGCGTTAGAGCACAGAGCCCGAGCTCCTACAATGAGCAGTTCTTC. Residues: CSVRAQSPSSYNEQFF. The chain employs TRBV29-1 and TRBJ2-1, with D unresolved. The CDR3 consists of 16 residues. CDR1 and CDR2 (germline): SQVTM, ANQGSEA. V lost 5 bases, J lost 0 bases, and 17 bases lay in between.

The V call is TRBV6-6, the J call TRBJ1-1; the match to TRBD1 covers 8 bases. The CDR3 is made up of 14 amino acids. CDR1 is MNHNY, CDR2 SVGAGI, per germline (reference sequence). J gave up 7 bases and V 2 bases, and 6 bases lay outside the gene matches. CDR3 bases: TGTGCCAGCAGTTACAGGGGGACAGGCGGTGAAGCTTTCTTT. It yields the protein CASSYRGTGGEAFF.

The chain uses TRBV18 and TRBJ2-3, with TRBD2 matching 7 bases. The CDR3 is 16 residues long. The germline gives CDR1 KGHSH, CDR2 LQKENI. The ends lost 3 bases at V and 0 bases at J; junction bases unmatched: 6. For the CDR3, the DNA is TGTGCCAGCTCACCGGGAGCGGGGCCTAGCACAGATACGCAGTATTTT. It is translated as CASSPGAGPSTDTQYF.

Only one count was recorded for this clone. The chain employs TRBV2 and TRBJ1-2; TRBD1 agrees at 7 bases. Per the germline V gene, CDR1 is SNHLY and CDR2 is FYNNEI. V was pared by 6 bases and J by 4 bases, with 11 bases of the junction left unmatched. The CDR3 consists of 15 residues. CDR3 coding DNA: TGTGCCAGCAGCTTTTATGGACAGGACCCCTATGGCTACACCTTC. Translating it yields CASSFYGQDPYGYTF.

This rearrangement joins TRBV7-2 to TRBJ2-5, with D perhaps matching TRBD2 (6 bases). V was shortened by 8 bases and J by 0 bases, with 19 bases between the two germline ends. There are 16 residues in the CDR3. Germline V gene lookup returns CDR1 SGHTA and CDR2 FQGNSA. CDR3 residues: CASGPRREPYQETQYF. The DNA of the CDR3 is TGTGCCAGCGGGCCCCGGAGGGAGCCGTACCAAGAGACCCAGTACTTC.

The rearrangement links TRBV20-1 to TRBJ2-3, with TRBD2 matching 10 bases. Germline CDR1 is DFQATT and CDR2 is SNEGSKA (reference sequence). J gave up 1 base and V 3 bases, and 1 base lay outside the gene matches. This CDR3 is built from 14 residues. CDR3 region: CSASGLAGTDTQYF. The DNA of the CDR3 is TGCAGTGCTAGTGGACTAGCGGGCACAGATACGCAGTATTTT.

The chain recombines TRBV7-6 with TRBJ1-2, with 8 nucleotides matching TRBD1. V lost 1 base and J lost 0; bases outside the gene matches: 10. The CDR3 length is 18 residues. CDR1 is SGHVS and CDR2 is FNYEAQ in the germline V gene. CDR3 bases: TGTGCCAGCAGCTTAGGAGGGAACAGGGGGTTAACTAACTATGGCTACACCTTC. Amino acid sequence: CASSLGGNRGLTNYGYTF.

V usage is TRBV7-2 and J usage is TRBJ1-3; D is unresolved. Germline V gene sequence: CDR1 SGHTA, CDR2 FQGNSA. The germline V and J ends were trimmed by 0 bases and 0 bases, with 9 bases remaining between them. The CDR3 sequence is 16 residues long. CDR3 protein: CASSLAPVSSGNTIYF. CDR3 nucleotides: TGTGCCAGCAGCTTAGCCCCCGTCAGCTCTGGAAACACCATATATTTT.

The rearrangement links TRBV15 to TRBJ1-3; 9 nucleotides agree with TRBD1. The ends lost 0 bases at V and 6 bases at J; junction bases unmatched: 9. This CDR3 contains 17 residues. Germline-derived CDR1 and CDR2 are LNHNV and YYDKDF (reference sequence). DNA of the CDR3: TGTGCCACCAGCAGAGAACCCCTGGACAGGGGATCAAACACCATATATTTT. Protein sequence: CATSREPLDRGSNTIYF.

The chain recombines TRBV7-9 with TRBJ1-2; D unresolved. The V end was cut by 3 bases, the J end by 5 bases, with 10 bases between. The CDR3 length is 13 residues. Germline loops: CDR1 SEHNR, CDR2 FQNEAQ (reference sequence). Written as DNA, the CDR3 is TGTGCCAGCAGCTTTCCCAACGAGTATGGCTACACCTTC. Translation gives CASSFPNEYGYTF.

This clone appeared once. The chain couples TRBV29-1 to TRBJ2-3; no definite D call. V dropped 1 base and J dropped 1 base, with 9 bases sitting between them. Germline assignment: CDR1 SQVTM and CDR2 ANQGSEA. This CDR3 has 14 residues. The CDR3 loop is CSVEGQTGTDTQYF. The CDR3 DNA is TGCAGCGTTGAAGGTCAAACAGGCACAGATACGCAGTATTTT.

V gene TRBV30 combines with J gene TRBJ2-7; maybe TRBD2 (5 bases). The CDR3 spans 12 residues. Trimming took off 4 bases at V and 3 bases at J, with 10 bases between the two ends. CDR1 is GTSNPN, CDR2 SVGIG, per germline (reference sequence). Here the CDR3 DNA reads TGTGCCTGGACCACCGGGGTCTACGAGCAGTACTTC. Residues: CAWTTGVYEQYF.

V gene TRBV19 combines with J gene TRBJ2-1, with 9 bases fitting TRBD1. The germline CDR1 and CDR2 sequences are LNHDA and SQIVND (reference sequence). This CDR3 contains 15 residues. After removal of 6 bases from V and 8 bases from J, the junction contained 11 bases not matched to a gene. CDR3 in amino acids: CASSRGQGNSDEQFF. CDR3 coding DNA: TGTGCCAGTAGCCGCGGACAGGGGAACAGCGATGAGCAGTTCTTC.

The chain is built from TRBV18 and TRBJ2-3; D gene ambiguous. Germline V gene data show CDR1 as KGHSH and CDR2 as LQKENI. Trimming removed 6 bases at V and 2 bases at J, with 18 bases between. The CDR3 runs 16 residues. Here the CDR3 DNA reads TGTGCCAGCTCTCCTTCCTTAACAGAACTCACAGATACGCAGTATTTT. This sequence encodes CASSPSLTELTDTQYF.

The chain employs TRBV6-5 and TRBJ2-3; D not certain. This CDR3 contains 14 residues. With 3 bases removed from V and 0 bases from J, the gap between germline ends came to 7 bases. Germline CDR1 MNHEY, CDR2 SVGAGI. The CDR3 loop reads CASSYYQSTDTQYF. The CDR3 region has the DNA TGTGCCAGCAGTTATTATCAGAGCACAGATACGCAGTATTTT.

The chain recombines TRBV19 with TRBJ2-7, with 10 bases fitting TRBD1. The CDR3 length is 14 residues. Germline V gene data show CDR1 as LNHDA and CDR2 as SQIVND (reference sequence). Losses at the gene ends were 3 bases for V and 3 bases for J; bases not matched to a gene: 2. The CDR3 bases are TGTGCCAGTAGTATGGACAGGGGGGACTACGAGCAGTACTTC. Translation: CASSMDRGDYEQYF.

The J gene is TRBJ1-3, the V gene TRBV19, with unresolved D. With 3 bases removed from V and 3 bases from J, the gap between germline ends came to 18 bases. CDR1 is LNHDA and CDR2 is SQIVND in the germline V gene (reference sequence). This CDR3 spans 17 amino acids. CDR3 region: CASSIIPGGEDGNTIYF. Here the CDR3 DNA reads TGTGCCAGTAGTATTATCCCTGGTGGAGAGGATGGAAACACCATATATTTT. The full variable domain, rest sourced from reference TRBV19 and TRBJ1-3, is DGGITQSPKYLFRKEGQNVTLSCEQNLNHDAMYWYRQDPGQGLRLIYYSQIVNDFQKGDIAEGYSVSREKKESFPLTVTSAQKNPTAFYLCASSIIPGGEDGNTIYFGEGSWLTVV.

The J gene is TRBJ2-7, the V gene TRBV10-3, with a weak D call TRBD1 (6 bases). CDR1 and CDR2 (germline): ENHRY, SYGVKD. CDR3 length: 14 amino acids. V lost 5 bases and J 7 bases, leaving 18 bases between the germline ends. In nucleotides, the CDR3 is TGTGCCATCAGTCCCCTACAGGGAGAGGGGGAGCAGTACTTC. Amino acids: CAISPLQGEGEQYF.

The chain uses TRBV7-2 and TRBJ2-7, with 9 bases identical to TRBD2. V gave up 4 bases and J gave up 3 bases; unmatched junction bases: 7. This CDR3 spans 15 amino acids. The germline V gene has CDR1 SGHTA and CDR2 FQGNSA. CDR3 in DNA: TGTGCCAGCAGCTCCACTAGCGGGTCTGGCTACGAGCAGTACTTC. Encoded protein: CASSSTSGSGYEQYF.